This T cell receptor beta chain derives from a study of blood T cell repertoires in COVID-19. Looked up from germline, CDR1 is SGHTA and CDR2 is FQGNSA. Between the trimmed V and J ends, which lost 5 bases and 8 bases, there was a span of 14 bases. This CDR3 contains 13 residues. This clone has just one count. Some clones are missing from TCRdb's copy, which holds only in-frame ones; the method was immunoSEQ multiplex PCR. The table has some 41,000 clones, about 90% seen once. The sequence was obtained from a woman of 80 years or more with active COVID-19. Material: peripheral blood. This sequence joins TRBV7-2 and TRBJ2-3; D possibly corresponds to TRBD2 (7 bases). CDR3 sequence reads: CASSRGAGATQYF. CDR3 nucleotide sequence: TGTGCCAGCAGCCGGGGGGCGGGGGCTACGCAGTATTTT. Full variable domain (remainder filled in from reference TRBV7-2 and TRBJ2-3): GAGVSQSPSNKVTEKGKDVELRCDPISGHTALYWYRQSLGQGLEFLIYFQGNSAPDKSGLPSDRFSAERTGGSVSTLTIQRTQQEDSAVYLCASSRGAGATQYFGPGTRLTVL.